This T cell receptor beta chain emerged from a study of T cells in Graves' hyperthyroidism and ophthalmopathy. General study findings and limits: Before onset, by a median of approximately 6.8 months, the model predicted ophthalmopathy. Also found in blood were most expanded thyroid clonotypes above 0.001.

This clonotype was counted at least ten times. Its antigen remains unidentified. RNA transcripts yielded amplified TCR beta CDR3 regions. HTBI primers drove first-round RT-PCR of the TCR CDR3. TCRdb itself ran the multiplex PCR reads through MiXCR, one entry per CDR3 protein. The sample includes under 350,000 distinct CDR3 sequences, about 18% of them seen just once. This CDR3 is built from 13 residues. Deletions cut 7 bases from V and 0 bases from J, with 10 bases between. CDR1 and CDR2 from the germline V gene are MDHEN and SYDVKM. Ophthalmopathy in the patients scored at least 3 on Clinical Activity Score and at least 4 on NOSPECS grade, lasting under 3 months.

The clonotype comes from a woman aged 60-70 years with Graves' ophthalmopathy. V usage is TRBV28 and J usage is TRBJ2-7; D is ambiguous. The sequenced sample was blood. This chain's CDR3 is CASKRTVSYEQYF. The CDR3, as DNA: TGTGCCAGCAAGCGAACGGTCTCCTACGAGCAGTACTTC.